This record looks at one T cell receptor (beta chain) sequence and its context. Its antigen is as yet unknown. CDR1 is LNHDA and CDR2 is SQIVND in the germline V gene (reference sequence). CDR3 size: 12 residues. V was clipped by 5 bases and J by 2 bases, with 5 bases between them. This record belongs to a study of Ad26.COV2.S vaccination and SARS-CoV-2 variants. Across the study: The trial was COV1001 and the donor's arm was Ad26.COV2.S. Study-level points and caveats: In vaccinated individuals, spike-specific CD8+ and CD4+ T cell responses reportedly displayed substantial breadth. While placebo recipients had lower spike-specific TCR breadth, vaccine recipients had more.

The treatment was: around 19 received Ad26.COV2.S at low or high dose, single or two shots; 5 received placebo; per-sample allocation not given. The samples were gathered on day 63 after the first injection of vaccine or placebo. Measured with immunoSEQ multiplex PCR; TCRdb has only the in-frame clones, and not every one. This table holds around 450,000 clones, 89% found once. The sequencing here drew on peripheral blood, taken in a trial of Ad26.COV2.S vaccine versus placebo. The clonotype was recovered from a person aged 18-60 years who received the Ad26.COV2.S COVID-19 vaccine or a placebo. The V gene is TRBV19, the J gene TRBJ2-3; D gene ambiguous. Written as DNA, the CDR3 is TGTGCCAGTAGTGACACCACAGATACGCAGTATTTT. It specifies CASSDTTDTQYF.